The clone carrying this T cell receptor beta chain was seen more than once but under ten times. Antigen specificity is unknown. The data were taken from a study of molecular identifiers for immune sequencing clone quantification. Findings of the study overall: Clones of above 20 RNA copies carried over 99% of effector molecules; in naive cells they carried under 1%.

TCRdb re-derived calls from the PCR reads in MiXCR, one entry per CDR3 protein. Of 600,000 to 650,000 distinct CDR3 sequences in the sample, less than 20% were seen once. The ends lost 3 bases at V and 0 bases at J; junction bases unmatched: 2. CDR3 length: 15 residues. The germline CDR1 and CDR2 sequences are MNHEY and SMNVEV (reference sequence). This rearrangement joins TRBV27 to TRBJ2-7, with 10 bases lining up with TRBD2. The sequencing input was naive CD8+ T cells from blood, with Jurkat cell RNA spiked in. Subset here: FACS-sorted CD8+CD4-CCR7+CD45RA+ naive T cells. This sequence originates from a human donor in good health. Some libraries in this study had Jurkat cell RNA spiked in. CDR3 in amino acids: CASSFTSGVSYEQYF. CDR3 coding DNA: TGTGCCAGCAGTTTTACTAGCGGGGTCTCCTACGAGCAGTACTTC.